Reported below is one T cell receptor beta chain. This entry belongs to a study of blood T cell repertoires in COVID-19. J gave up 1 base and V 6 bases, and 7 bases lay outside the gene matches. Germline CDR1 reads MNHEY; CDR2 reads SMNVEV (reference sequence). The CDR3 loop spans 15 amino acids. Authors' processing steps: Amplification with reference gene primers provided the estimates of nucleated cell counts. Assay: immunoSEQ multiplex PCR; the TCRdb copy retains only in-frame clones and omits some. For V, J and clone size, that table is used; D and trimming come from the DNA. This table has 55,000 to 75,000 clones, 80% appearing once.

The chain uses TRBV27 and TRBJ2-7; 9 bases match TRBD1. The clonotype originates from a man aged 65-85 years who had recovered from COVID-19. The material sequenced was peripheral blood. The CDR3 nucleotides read TGTGCCAGCAGCTACCGGGACAGGGTATCCTACGAGCAGTACTTC. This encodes CASSYRDRVSYEQYF.